The 21 T cell receptor beta chains presented below share a single source sample, sequenced in a study of glioma-infiltrating T cells after dendritic cell vaccination (dated by TCRdb to the mid-2010s). Libraries were built with the immunoSEQ multiplex PCR assay. TCRdb stores this immuneACCESS table with in-frame sequences only. Part of the clones is absent; in the studies checked, under half of the shortfall reflects unresolved V genes, and no reason is known for the rest. The sample profile shows about 58,000 clones; about 80% of them were found once. Approximately 14% of the sample belongs to the ten largest clones. The intended sense of this specimen's time point label: after dendritic cell vaccination, including at tumor progression/relapse. Sequencing used blood, obtained after dendritic cell vaccination. The receptors were sampled from a human donor with glioblastoma.

The rearrangement uses TRBV10-2 and TRBJ1-2, with D perhaps matching TRBD1 (5 bases). The length of the CDR3 is 15 residues. The germline gives CDR1 WSHSY, CDR2 SAAADI. V lost 4 bases to trimming and J lost 5 bases, with 17 bases between them. This CDR3 is CASSAKPGLLYGYTF. CDR3 nucleotides: TGCGCCAGCAGTGCCAAACCGGGACTCCTTTATGGCTACACCTTC.

This clone was observed a few times. The V and J genes are TRBV7-2 and TRBJ1-2, with TRBD1 as a possible D gene (5 bases). Trimming left V 3 bases short and J 4 bases short, with 12 bases between. The CDR3 totals 14 residues. From germline, CDR1 is SGHTA and CDR2 FQGNSA. The DNA for the CDR3 is TGTGCCAGCAGCTTTTACCAGGGTACCTATGGCTACACCTTC. It codes for CASSFYQGTYGYTF.

V and J are TRBV6-6 and TRBJ2-5, with a weak D call TRBD1 (5 bases). The J call may not be correct, given that the DNA end is closer to TRBJ2-7. The V gene's germline CDR1 is MNHNY and CDR2 SVGAGI (reference sequence). This CDR3 comprises 14 residues. CDR3 nucleotide sequence: TGTGCCAGCAGGCCGGACCGCAGGGCCTACGAGCAGTACTTC. This codes for CASRPDRRAYEQYF.

The V and J genes are TRBV27 and TRBJ1-5; no clear D. Trimming took off 3 bases at V and 0 bases at J, with 12 bases between the two ends. Germline V gene sequence: CDR1 MNHEY, CDR2 SMNVEV (reference sequence). CDR3 size: 16 residues. CDR3 amino acids: CASSLNAGDSNQPQHF. The DNA of the CDR3 is TGTGCCAGCAGTTTGAATGCGGGTGATAGCAATCAGCCCCAGCATTTT.

The genes are TRBV30 and TRBJ1-2; tentative D call: TRBD1 (6 bases). Germline lookup yields CDR1 GTSNPN and CDR2 SVGIG (reference sequence). Trimming left V 4 bases short and J 5 bases short, with 11 bases between. The CDR3 length is 12 residues. CDR3: CAWNYRAYGYTF. DNA of the CDR3: TGTGCCTGGAATTACAGGGCGTATGGCTACACCTTC.

The chain carries TRBV4-2 and TRBJ1-4; D call uncertain. Trimming stripped 0 bases from V and 2 bases from J, with 7 bases between. The CDR3 is 15 amino acids. In germline, CDR1 is LGHNA, CDR2 YNFKEQ. In nucleotides, the CDR3 is TGTGCCAGCAGCCAAGAAACAGATACTAATGAAAAACTGTTTTTT. Residues: CASSQETDTNEKLFF.

Only a few counts were recorded for this clone. The chain uses TRBV11-2 and TRBJ1-2; the match to TRBD1 covers 10 bases. The CDR3 contains 15 residues. Germline V CDR1 and CDR2: SGHAT, FQNNGV. V lost 5 bases to trimming and J lost 6 bases; unmatched junction nucleotides: 9. The CDR3 reads CASSRPRDRGNGYTF. CDR3 DNA: TGTGCCAGCAGCCGACCCAGGGACAGGGGAAATGGCTACACCTTC.

The genes are TRBV7-9 and TRBJ1-6, with a weak D call TRBD1 (5 bases). Trimming took off 4 bases at V and 9 bases at J, with 13 bases between the two ends. This CDR3 has 14 amino acids. CDR1 and CDR2 from the germline V gene are SEHNR and FQNEAQ (reference sequence). CDR3 residues: CASSSLGGSSPLHF. The CDR3 DNA reads as TGTGCCAGCAGCTCCCTGGGGGGGAGTTCACCCCTCCACTTT. Full variable domain (rest looked up from reference TRBV7-9 and TRBJ1-6): DTGVSQNPRHKITKRGQNVTFRCDPISEHNRLYWYRQTLGQGPEFLTYFQNEAQLEKSRLLSDRFSAERPKGSFSTLEIQRTEQGDSAMYLCASSSLGGSSPLHFGNGTRLTVT.

In its sample, this clone was seen a few times. This chain links TRBV7-9 with TRBJ2-7, with TRBD1 identical over 9 bases. The CDR3 loop spans 14 amino acids. V shed 1 base and J 5 bases; nucleotides not matched to a gene: 3. CDR1 and CDR2 from the germline V gene are SEHNR and FQNEAQ (reference sequence). The CDR3 DNA is TGTGCCAGCAGCTTAGACGGGACAGGGAACGAGCAGTACTTC. Protein product: CASSLDGTGNEQYF.

This sequence joins TRBV7-2 and TRBJ1-2; D remains unclear. Trimming stripped 2 bases from V and 0 bases from J, with 10 bases between. The CDR3 totals 15 residues. Looked up from germline, CDR1 is SGHTA and CDR2 is FQGNSA. CDR3 in DNA: TGTGCCAGCAGCTTACGGTCCCTTCCTAACTATGGCTACACCTTC. Amino acid sequence: CASSLRSLPNYGYTF.

The CDR3 is CASSYAGGNQPQHF. Written as DNA, the CDR3 is TGTGCCAGCAGTTACGCAGGCGGCAATCAGCCCCAGCATTTT. V is TRBV6-5 and J is TRBJ1-5, with D unclear. V shed 2 bases and J shed 2 bases, with 7 bases lying between them. The germline CDR1 and CDR2 sequences are MNHEY and SVGAGI. The CDR3 has 14 residues.

This chain links TRBV7-9 with TRBJ1-6; 8 bases map to TRBD1. Germline trimming cut 4 bases from V and 9 bases from J; bases unmatched to any gene: 2. The CDR3 has 13 amino acids. CDR1 SEHNR and CDR2 FQNEAQ come from the germline V gene (reference sequence). CDR3 sequence (DNA): TGTGCCAGCAGCTCCGACAGGGGTTCACCCCTCCACTTT. This encodes CASSSDRGSPLHF. Full variable domain (rest looked up from reference TRBV7-9 and TRBJ1-6): DTGVSQNPRHKITKRGQNVTFRCDPISEHNRLYWYRQTLGQGPEFLTYFQNEAQLEKSRLLSDRFSAERPKGSFSTLEIQRTEQGDSAMYLCASSSDRGSPLHFGNGTRLTVT.

The chain carries TRBV30 and TRBJ2-2, with a tentative D call TRBD2 (6 bases). V was clipped by 0 bases and J by 6 bases, with 11 bases between them. Germline V gene data show CDR1 as GTSNPN and CDR2 as SVGIG (reference sequence). The CDR3 has 14 amino acids. This chain's CDR3 is CAWSVAGSAGELFF. The DNA for the CDR3 is TGTGCCTGGAGTGTGGCGGGGTCCGCCGGGGAGCTGTTTTTT.

V gene TRBV30 combines with J gene TRBJ1-5; weak D call: TRBD1 (5 bases). CDR1 is GTSNPN and CDR2 is SVGIG in the germline V gene (reference sequence). V was pared by 2 bases and J by 8 bases, with 16 bases between. This CDR3 is 14 amino acids long. The CDR3 protein is CAWSNRSPGEPQHF. The DNA of the CDR3 is TGTGCCTGGAGTAACAGGTCGCCGGGGGAGCCCCAGCATTTT.

This chain's CDR3 is CASRRTGSSYNEQFF. Here the CDR3 DNA reads TGTGCCAGCAGAAGGACAGGGAGCTCCTACAATGAGCAGTTCTTC. The rearrangement joins TRBV7-9 to TRBJ2-1; 8 nucleotides agree with TRBD1. Germline V gene sequence: CDR1 SEHNR, CDR2 FQNEAQ (reference sequence). The CDR3 length is 15 residues. With 6 bases clipped from V and 0 bases from J, the junction kept 4 bases outside the gene matches.

The chain combines TRBV9 with TRBJ2-7; a weak D match, TRBD2 (6 bases). Trimming removed 4 bases at V and 2 bases at J, with 16 bases between. The CDR3 consists of 15 residues. Germline CDR1 and CDR2: SGDLS and YYNGEE. CDR3 sequence reads: CASSPTMEGTYEQYF. As DNA, the CDR3 is TGTGCCAGCAGCCCTACCATGGAGGGGACCTACGAGCAGTACTTC.

Relative to its sample, this clone is medium-sized. The V and J genes are TRBV19 and TRBJ2-1, with 9 bases that match TRBD1. V lost 3 bases, J lost 5 bases, and 11 bases stayed unmatched. The length of the CDR3 is 17 residues. Germline CDR1 LNHDA, CDR2 SQIVND (reference sequence). CDR3 bases: TGTGCCAGTAGTATCGGAGGGGGGACAGGGAGTGACAATGAGCAGTTCTTC. Amino acid sequence: CASSIGGGTGSDNEQFF.

The chain employs TRBV29-1 and TRBJ2-7; 10 nucleotides align to TRBD1. The CDR3 totals 12 residues. V dropped 8 bases and J dropped 2; count of bases not matched to a gene: 3. Per germline, CDR1 SQVTM and CDR2 ANQGSEA. CDR3 loop: CSIGQGAYEQYF. CDR3 bases: TGCAGCATCGGACAGGGGGCCTACGAGCAGTACTTC.

The gene calls are TRBV7-8 and TRBJ2-1; TRBD2 matches 10 bases. CDR3 length: 15 residues. Per the germline V gene, CDR1 is SGHVS and CDR2 is FQNEAQ. The V gene end was trimmed by 5 bases and the J gene end by 8 bases; junction bases not matched to a gene: 9. The CDR3 bases are TGTGCCAGCAGCCTGAGCGGGGGGGCTCGGTATGAGCAGTTCTTC. It codes for CASSLSGGARYEQFF. Supplemented by reference TRBV7-8 and TRBJ2-1, the full variable domain reads GAGVSQSPRYKVAKRGQDVALRCDPISGHVSLFWYQQALGQGPEFLTYFQNEAQLDKSGLPSDRFFAERPEGSVSTLKIQRTQQEDSAVYLCASSLSGGARYEQFFGPGTRLTVL.

This chain links TRBV11-3 with TRBJ2-1; no clear D. The V gene lost 0 bases and the J gene lost 3 bases, with 9 bases spanning the gap. The CDR3 extends over 15 amino acids. Germline CDR1 is SGHNT and CDR2 is YENEEA. CDR3 DNA: TGTGCCAGCAGCTTAGATACGAGTTTCTACAATGAGCAGTTCTTC. Protein: CASSLDTSFYNEQFF.

The gene calls are TRBV11-2 and TRBJ2-5; D possibly corresponds to TRBD2 (6 bases). The CDR3 contains 14 residues. Germline CDR1 is SGHAT and CDR2 is FQNNGV. The V and J ends lost 6 bases and 5 bases respectively, with 16 bases between them. The CDR3 reads CASRSAGRSETQYF. The CDR3 region has the DNA TGTGCCAGCAGATCAGCTGGGAGGTCGGAGACCCAGTACTTC.